The 15 T cell receptor beta chains reported below all come from one sample, sequenced in a study of control samples from healthy donors and cancer patients. Clones were sequenced by immunoSEQ multiplex PCR, and TCRdb holds only the in-frame ones, with some missing. The repertoire consists of fewer than 200,000 clones, with around nine tenths occurring once and the leading ten covering 4.9%. The specimen was blood. Receptors originate from a woman under 40 in good health.

V usage is TRBV5-1 and J usage is TRBJ1-2, with D possibly being TRBD1 (5 bases). V shed 0 bases and J shed 8 bases, with 11 bases lying between them. The CDR3 has 13 amino acids. Germline CDR1 and CDR2: SGHRS and YFSETQ. As DNA, the CDR3 is TGCGCCAGCAGCTTGGTCGGGCGGGACGGCTACACCTTC. Translation gives CASSLVGRDGYTF.

The V call is TRBV18, the J call TRBJ1-6, with D maybe TRBD1 (6 bases). V was shortened by 6 bases and J by 5 bases, with 23 bases between the two germline ends. The CDR3 has 18 amino acids. From germline, CDR1 is KGHSH and CDR2 LQKENI. The CDR3 spells CASSLRAGEVSNNSPLHF. CDR3 in DNA: TGTGCCAGCTCCCTCCGTGCAGGGGAGGTAAGTAATAATTCACCCCTCCACTTT.

This clone has only a few counts. V gene TRBV30 combines with J gene TRBJ1-2; D gene uncertain. The germline CDR1 and CDR2 sequences are GTSNPN and SVGIG (reference sequence). V shed 2 bases and J shed 5 bases, with 9 bases lying between them. The CDR3 spans 12 residues. This CDR3 is CAWSSGLYGYTF. The CDR3 bases are TGTGCCTGGAGTTCGGGCCTATATGGCTACACCTTC. Combining the CDR3 with reference TRBV30 and TRBJ1-2 gives the whole variable domain SQTIHQWPATLVQPVGSPLSLECTVEGTSNPNLYWYRQAAGRGLQLLFYSVGIGQISSEVPQNLSASRPQDRQFILSSKKLLLSDSGFYLCAWSSGLYGYTFGSGTRLTVV.

This sequence joins TRBV4-1 and TRBJ2-5; D gene unclear. The length of the CDR3 is 13 residues. Trimming took off 4 bases at V and 5 bases at J, with 11 bases between the two ends. Germline CDR1 and CDR2: MGHRA and YSYEKL. CDR3 sequence reads: CASSLTRLETQYF. The CDR3 DNA is TGCGCCAGCAGCCTCACCCGTCTGGAGACCCAGTACTTC.

The genes are TRBV27 and TRBJ1-2; 7 bases map to TRBD1. J gave up 8 bases and V 8 bases, and 11 bases lay outside the gene matches. Germline assignment: CDR1 MNHEY and CDR2 SMNVEV (reference sequence). The CDR3 runs to 13 residues. In DNA, the CDR3 is TGTGCCAGCGCGCCGACAGGGCTCAGAGGCTACACCTTC. Residues: CASAPTGLRGYTF.

The rearrangement uses TRBV7-9 and TRBJ1-4; D might be TRBD1 (5 bases). The CDR3 covers 13 residues. Trimming stripped 5 bases from V and 6 bases from J, with 10 bases between. Germline V CDR1 and CDR2: SEHNR, FQNEAQ (reference sequence). The CDR3 bases are TGTGCCAGCAGCCCTCGAGGGGATGAAAAACTGTTTTTT. The encoded protein is CASSPRGDEKLFF.

The chain recombines TRBV19 with TRBJ1-2; TRBD1 is a possible D gene (6 bases). CDR1 is LNHDA, CDR2 SQIVND, per germline (reference sequence). This CDR3 has 12 residues. CDR3 amino acids: CASKVGAGSYTF. CDR3 DNA: TGTGCTTCGAAGGTGGGGGCAGGGAGCTACACCTTC.

This chain uses TRBV28 with TRBJ2-1, with 10 bases aligning to TRBD2. CDR1 is MDHEN, CDR2 SYDVKM, per germline. The CDR3 extends over 14 amino acids. V shed 11 bases and J 9 bases; nucleotides not matched to a gene: 13. The DNA of the CDR3 is TGTGCCGCTAAGAGCGGGAGGGCCAGTGGTGAGCAGTTCTTC. Protein: CAAKSGRASGEQFF.

The rearrangement links TRBV3-1 (or the pseudogene TRBV3-2) to TRBJ2-7; unclear D gene. Germline V lookup: CDR1 LGHDT, CDR2 YNNKEL (reference sequence). The CDR3 is 12 amino acids. V lost 5 bases, J lost 6 bases, and 11 bases lay in between. The CDR3 is CASSELVGEQYF. CDR3 in DNA: TGTGCCAGCAGCGAGTTGGTAGGCGAGCAGTACTTC.

This clone has a handful of counts. The gene calls are TRBV30 and TRBJ1-2, with D uncertain. Germline CDR1 GTSNPN, CDR2 SVGIG (reference sequence). V lost 3 bases, J lost 8 bases, and 10 bases lay in between. The CDR3 spans 11 residues. CDR3 sequence reads: CAWRSTRGYTF. In DNA form, the CDR3 reads TGTGCCTGGAGATCTACCCGGGGCTACACCTTC.

This chain uses TRBV5-6 with TRBJ2-1; D unresolved. Germline V gene sequence: CDR1 SGHDT, CDR2 YYEEEE. Between the trimmed V and J ends, which lost 0 bases and 6 bases, there was a span of 4 bases. This CDR3 contains 12 residues. The CDR3 sequence is CASSLGVNEQFF. CDR3 sequence (DNA): TGTGCCAGCAGCTTGGGGGTCAATGAGCAGTTCTTC.

In the case of this clone: The junction shows a germline mismatch at one end, possibly a read error. The genes are TRBV7-7 and TRBJ2-1, with 7 bases lining up with TRBD2. This CDR3 has 15 residues. CDR1 and CDR2 (germline): SSHAT, FNYEAQ (reference sequence). CDR3: CASSLERGAYNEQFF. As DNA, the CDR3 is TGTGCTAGCAGCTTAGAACGGGGGGCCTACAATGAGCAGTTCTTC.

Here the CDR3 reads CASSQESKGTYNEQFF. The CDR3 region has the DNA TGCGCCAGCAGCCAAGAATCGAAGGGGACCTACAATGAGCAGTTCTTC. This sequence joins TRBV4-1 and TRBJ2-1, with D tentatively TRBD1 (5 bases). This CDR3 contains 16 residues. Germline CDR1 is MGHRA and CDR2 is YSYEKL. With 0 bases removed from V and 2 bases from J, the gap between germline ends came to 11 bases.

This clone was counted ten times or more. The rearrangement links TRBV29-1 to TRBJ2-1, with D maybe TRBD2 (6 bases). This CDR3 is built from 13 residues. V lost 4 bases, J lost 4 bases, and 11 bases lay in between. The V gene's germline CDR1 is SQVTM and CDR2 ANQGSEA. Here the CDR3 reads CSVGGDLYNEQFF. CDR3 sequence (DNA): TGCAGCGTTGGGGGGGACCTATACAATGAGCAGTTCTTC.

In this sample, this clone turned up once. The rearrangement joins TRBV20-1 to TRBJ2-5; D possibly corresponds to TRBD2 (6 bases). V was trimmed by 5 bases and J by 7 bases, leaving 8 bases between them. The CDR3 extends over 10 amino acids. Germline-derived CDR1 and CDR2 are DFQATT and SNEGSKA (reference sequence). CDR3 bases: TGCAGTGCTCTGGGGGGGACCCAGTACTTC. Translated: CSALGGTQYF.